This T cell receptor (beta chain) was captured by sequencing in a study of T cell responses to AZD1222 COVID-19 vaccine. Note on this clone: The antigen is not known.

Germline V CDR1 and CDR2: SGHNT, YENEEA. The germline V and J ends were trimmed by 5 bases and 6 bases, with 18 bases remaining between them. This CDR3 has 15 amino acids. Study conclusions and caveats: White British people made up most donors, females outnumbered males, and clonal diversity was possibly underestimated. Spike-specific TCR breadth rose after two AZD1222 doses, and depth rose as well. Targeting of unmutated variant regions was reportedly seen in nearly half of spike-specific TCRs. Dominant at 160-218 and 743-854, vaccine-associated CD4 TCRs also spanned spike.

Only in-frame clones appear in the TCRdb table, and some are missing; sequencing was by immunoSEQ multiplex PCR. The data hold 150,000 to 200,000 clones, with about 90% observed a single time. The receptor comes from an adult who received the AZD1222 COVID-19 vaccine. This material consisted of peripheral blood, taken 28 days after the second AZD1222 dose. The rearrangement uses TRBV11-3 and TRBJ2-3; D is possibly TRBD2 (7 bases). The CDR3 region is CASSQSWGGKDTQYF. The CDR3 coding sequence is TGTGCCAGCAGCCAATCGTGGGGGGGCAAGGATACGCAGTATTTT.